This is a list of T cell receptor beta chains from one sample in a study of T cells after yellow fever vaccination. Via MiXCR, TCRdb re-called the 5' RACE reads, giving one row per CDR3 protein. The top ten hold roughly a sixth of the sample, which has about 320,000 distinct CDR3 sequences, 6.8% seen once. The material was PBMCs, obtained about 41 days after the first yellow fever vaccination. The source is a man between 18 and 35 years old who received the YFV17D yellow fever vaccine. Both conserved end residues are part of each CDR3. Each record gives: V gene, D gene, J gene, CDR3 protein. D genes are given only for firm matches.

>TRBV7-2|-|TRBJ2-5
CASSLVAEPLPGTQYF
>TRBV12-3/TRBV12-4|TRBD1|TRBJ1-2
CASSTGTGAYGYTF
>TRBV10-3|TRBD1|TRBJ2-2
CAIKRDREIGELFF
>TRBV6-2/TRBV6-3|-|TRBJ1-2
CASNLGRFEGYTF
>TRBV4-3|TRBD1|TRBJ2-7
CASSAGTGGNEQYF
>TRBV12-3/TRBV12-4|TRBD1|TRBJ2-3
CASSFQGAAVPDTQYF
>TRBV19|-|TRBJ2-1
CASRGGGHEQFF
>TRBV18|-|TRBJ1-4
CASSPTGLNEKLFF
>TRBV5-6|TRBD1|TRBJ1-1
CASSISGTGNTEAFF
>TRBV20-1|-|TRBJ1-6
CSAPQVFNSPLHF
>TRBV12-3/TRBV12-4|TRBD1|TRBJ2-1
CASSRDRGHNEQFF
>TRBV5-4|-|TRBJ2-7
CASSSADSPPEQYF
>TRBV20-1|-|TRBJ2-7
CSAMHPGYEQYF
>TRBV6-1|-|TRBJ2-7
CATTTISGYEQYF
>TRBV7-2|TRBD1|TRBJ2-7
CASSLNRGRGEQYF
>TRBV5-6|-|TRBJ1-6
CASSLPRGNSPLHF
>TRBV18|TRBD1|TRBJ2-5
CASSRAQGPEETQYF
>TRBV7-2|-|TRBJ2-3
CASSFLLGATLQYF
>TRBV7-2|-|TRBJ2-3
CASKLWDTQYF
>TRBV5-4|-|TRBJ1-2
CASSLDRFYGYTF
>TRBV2|-|TRBJ1-1
CASMRAGNTEAFF
>TRBV6-2/TRBV6-3|-|TRBJ2-7
CASGPVGTSYEQYF
>TRBV10-3|-|TRBJ2-1
CAISESIRAVRDEQFF
>TRBV5-5|-|TRBJ2-7
CASAHRAPDSYEQYF
>TRBV29-1|-|TRBJ1-3
CSVVDGNTIYF
>TRBV6-2/TRBV6-3|TRBD1|TRBJ2-5
CASRKTGQETQYF
>TRBV20-1|-|TRBJ2-3
CSARDLGERDTQYF
>TRBV7-8|TRBD1|TRBJ1-4
CASSLSRGRESNEKLFF